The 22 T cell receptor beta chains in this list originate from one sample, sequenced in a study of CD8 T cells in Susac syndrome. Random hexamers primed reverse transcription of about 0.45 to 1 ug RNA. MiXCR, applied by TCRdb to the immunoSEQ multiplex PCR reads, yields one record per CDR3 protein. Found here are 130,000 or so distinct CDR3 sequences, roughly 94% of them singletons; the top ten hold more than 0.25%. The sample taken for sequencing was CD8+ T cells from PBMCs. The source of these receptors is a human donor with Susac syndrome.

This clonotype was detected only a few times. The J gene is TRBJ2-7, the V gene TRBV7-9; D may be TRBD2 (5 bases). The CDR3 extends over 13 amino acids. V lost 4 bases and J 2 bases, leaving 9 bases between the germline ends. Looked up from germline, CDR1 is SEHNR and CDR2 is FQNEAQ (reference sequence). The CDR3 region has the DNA TGTGCCAGCAGCTCCCCCGGGGCCTACGAGCAGTACTTC. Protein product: CASSSPGAYEQYF.

The CDR3 sequence: CASSHFSSGGQETQYF. As DNA, the CDR3 is TGTGCCAGCAGCCACTTTTCTAGCGGGGGGCAAGAGACCCAGTACTTC. The chain uses TRBV3-1 and TRBJ2-5, with 11 bases lining up with TRBD2. The CDR3 has 16 residues. V lost 3 bases to trimming and J lost 2 bases; unmatched junction nucleotides: 5. The germline gives CDR1 LGHDT, CDR2 YNNKEL (reference sequence).

CDR3 nucleotide sequence: TGTGCCACCAGCAGAGGCGGGGAAGACTATGGCTACACCTTC. This codes for CATSRGGEDYGYTF. The chain recombines TRBV15 with TRBJ1-2; D remains unclear. Germline CDR1 reads LNHNV; CDR2 reads YYDKDF (reference sequence). This CDR3 spans 14 amino acids. V was trimmed by 1 base and J by 3 bases, leaving 9 bases between them.

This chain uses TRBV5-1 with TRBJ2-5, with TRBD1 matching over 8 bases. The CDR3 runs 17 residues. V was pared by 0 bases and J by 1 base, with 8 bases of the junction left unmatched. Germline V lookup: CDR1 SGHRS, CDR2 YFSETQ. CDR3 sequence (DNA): TGCGCCAGCAGCTTGGCCGAGACAGGGGTTATCCAAGAGACCCAGTACTTC. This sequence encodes CASSLAETGVIQETQYF.

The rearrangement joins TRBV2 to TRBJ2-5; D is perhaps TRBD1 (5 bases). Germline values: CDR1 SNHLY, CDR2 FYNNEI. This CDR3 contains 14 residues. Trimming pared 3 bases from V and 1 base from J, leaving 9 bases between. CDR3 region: CASSDMGLQETQYF. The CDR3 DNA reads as TGTGCCAGCAGTGATATGGGGCTCCAAGAGACCCAGTACTTC.

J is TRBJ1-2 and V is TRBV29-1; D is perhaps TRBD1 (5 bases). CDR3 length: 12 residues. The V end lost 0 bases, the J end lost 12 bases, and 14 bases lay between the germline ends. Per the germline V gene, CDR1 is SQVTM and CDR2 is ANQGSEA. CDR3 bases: TGCAGCGTTGAAGATGGGGACGGCTCAAACACCTTC. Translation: CSVEDGDGSNTF.

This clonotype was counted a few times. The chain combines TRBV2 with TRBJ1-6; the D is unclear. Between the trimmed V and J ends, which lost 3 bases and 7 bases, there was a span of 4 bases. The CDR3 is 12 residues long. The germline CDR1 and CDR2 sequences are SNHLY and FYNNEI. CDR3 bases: TGTGCCAGCAGTGAGGGGAATTCACCCCTCCACTTT. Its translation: CASSEGNSPLHF.

CDR3 sequence (DNA): TGTGCCAGCAGTTACTCGCTTAAGGGCACAGATACGCAGTATTTT. Amino acids: CASSYSLKGTDTQYF. The chain employs TRBV6-5 and TRBJ2-3; D is unclear. Germline V gene lookup returns CDR1 MNHEY and CDR2 SVGAGI. With 0 bases removed from V and 1 base from J, the gap between germline ends came to 8 bases. The length of the CDR3 is 15 residues.

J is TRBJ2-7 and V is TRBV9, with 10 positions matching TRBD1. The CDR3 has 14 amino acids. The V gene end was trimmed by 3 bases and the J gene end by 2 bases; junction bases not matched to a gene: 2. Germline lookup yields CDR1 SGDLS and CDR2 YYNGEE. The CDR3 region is CASSATGGPYEQYF. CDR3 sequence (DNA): TGTGCCAGCAGCGCGACAGGGGGCCCCTACGAGCAGTACTTC.

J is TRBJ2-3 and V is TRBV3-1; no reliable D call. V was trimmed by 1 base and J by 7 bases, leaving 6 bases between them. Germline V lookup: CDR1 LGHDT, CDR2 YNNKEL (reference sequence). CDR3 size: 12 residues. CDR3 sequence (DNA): TGTGCCAGCAGCCAAGTACAAAATACGCAGTATTTT. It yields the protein CASSQVQNTQYF.

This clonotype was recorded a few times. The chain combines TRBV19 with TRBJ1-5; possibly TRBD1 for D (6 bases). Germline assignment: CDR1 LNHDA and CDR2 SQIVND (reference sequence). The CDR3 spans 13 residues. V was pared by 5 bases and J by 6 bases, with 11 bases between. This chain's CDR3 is CASSLQGSQPQHF. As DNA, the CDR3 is TGTGCCAGTAGTTTACAGGGATCTCAGCCCCAGCATTTT. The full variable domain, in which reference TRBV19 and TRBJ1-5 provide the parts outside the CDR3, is DGGITQSPKYLFRKEGQNVTLSCEQNLNHDAMYWYRQDPGQGLRLIYYSQIVNDFQKGDIAEGYSVSREKKESFPLTVTSAQKNPTAFYLCASSLQGSQPQHFGDGTRLSIL.

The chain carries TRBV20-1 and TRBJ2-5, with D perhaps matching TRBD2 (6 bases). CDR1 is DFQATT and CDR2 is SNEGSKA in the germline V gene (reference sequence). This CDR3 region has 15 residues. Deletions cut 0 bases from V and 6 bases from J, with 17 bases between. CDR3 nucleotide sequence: TGCAGTGCTAGAGAAGATACGGGGGAAAGGAAGACCCAGTACTTC. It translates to CSAREDTGERKTQYF.

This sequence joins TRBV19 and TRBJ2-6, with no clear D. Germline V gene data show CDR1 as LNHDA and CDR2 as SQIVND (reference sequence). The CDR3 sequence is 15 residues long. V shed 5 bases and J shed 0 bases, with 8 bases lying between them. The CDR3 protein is CASSSQSSGANVLTF. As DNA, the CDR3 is TGTGCCAGTAGTTCCCAGAGCTCTGGGGCCAACGTCCTGACTTTC.

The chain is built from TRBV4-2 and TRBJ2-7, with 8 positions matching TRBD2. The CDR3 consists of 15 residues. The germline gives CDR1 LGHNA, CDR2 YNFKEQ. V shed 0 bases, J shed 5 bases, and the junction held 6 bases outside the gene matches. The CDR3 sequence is CASSQESSGLDEQYF. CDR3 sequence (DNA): TGTGCCAGCAGCCAAGAGTCTAGCGGGTTAGACGAGCAGTACTTC.

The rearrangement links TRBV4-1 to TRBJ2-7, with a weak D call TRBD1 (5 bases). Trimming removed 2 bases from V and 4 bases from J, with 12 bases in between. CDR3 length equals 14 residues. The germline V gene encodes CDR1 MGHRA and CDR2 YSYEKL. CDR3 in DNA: TGCGCCAGCAGCCAACCCAGGACAAATTACGAGCAGTACTTC. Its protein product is CASSQPRTNYEQYF.

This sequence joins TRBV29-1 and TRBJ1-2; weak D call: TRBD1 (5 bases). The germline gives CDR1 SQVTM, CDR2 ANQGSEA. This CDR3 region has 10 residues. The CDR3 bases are TGCAGGGGGGGGGATGATGGCTACACCTTC. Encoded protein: CRGGDDGYTF.

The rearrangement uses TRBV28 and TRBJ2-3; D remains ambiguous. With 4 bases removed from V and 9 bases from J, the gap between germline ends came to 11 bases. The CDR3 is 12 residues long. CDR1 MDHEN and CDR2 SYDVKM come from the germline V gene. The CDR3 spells CASSSGSWTQYF. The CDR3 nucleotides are TGTGCCAGCAGTTCAGGATCCTGGACGCAGTATTTT.

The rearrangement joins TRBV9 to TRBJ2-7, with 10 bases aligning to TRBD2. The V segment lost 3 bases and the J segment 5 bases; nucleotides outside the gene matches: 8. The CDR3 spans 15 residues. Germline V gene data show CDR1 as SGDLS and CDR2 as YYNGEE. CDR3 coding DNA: TGTGCCAGCAGCGAGCACCCAGGACTAGCGGACGAGCAGTACTTC. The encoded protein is CASSEHPGLADEQYF. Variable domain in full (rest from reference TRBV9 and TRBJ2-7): DSGVTQTPKHLITATGQRVTLRCSPRSGDLSVYWYQQSLDQGLQFLIQYYNGEERAKGNILERFSAQQFPDLHSELNLSSLELGDSALYFCASSEHPGLADEQYFGPGTRLTVT.

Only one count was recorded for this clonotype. CDR3 sequence reads: CATSRAGQGLVEQYF. The CDR3 bases are TGTGCCACCAGCAGAGCGGGACAGGGTCTCGTCGAGCAGTACTTC. This chain joins TRBV15 and TRBJ2-7; TRBD1 aligns across 9 bases. V was pared by 1 base and J by 6 bases, with 7 bases of the junction left unmatched. The CDR3 consists of 15 residues. The germline CDR1 and CDR2 sequences are LNHNV and YYDKDF (reference sequence). The whole variable domain, remainder taken from reference TRBV15 and TRBJ2-7, is DAMVIQNPRYQVTQFGKPVTLSCSQTLNHNVMYWYQQKSSQAPKLLFHYYDKDFNNEADTPDNFQSRRPNTSFCFLDIRSPGLGDTAMYLCATSRAGQGLVEQYFGPGTRLTVT.

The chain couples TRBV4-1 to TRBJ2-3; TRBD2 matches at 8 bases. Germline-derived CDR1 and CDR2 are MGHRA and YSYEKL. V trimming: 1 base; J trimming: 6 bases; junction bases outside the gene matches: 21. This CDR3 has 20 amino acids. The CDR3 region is CASSQAFPVVAGSGGDTQYF. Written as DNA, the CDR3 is TGCGCCAGCAGCCAAGCTTTCCCCGTGGTAGCGGGGTCTGGGGGCGATACGCAGTATTTT.

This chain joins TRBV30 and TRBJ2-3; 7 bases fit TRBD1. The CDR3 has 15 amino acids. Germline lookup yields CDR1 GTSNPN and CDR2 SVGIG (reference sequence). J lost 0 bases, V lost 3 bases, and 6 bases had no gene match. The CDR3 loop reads CAWSGTASSTDTQYF. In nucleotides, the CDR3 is TGTGCCTGGAGCGGGACAGCTTCTAGCACAGATACGCAGTATTTT.

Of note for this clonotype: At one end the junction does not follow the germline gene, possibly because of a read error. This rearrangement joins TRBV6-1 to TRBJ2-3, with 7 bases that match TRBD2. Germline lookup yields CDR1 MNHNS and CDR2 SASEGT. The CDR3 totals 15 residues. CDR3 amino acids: CAGSPRGGGTDTQYF. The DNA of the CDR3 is TGTGCCGGCAGCCCCCGCGGGGGAGGCACAGATACGCAGTATTTT.